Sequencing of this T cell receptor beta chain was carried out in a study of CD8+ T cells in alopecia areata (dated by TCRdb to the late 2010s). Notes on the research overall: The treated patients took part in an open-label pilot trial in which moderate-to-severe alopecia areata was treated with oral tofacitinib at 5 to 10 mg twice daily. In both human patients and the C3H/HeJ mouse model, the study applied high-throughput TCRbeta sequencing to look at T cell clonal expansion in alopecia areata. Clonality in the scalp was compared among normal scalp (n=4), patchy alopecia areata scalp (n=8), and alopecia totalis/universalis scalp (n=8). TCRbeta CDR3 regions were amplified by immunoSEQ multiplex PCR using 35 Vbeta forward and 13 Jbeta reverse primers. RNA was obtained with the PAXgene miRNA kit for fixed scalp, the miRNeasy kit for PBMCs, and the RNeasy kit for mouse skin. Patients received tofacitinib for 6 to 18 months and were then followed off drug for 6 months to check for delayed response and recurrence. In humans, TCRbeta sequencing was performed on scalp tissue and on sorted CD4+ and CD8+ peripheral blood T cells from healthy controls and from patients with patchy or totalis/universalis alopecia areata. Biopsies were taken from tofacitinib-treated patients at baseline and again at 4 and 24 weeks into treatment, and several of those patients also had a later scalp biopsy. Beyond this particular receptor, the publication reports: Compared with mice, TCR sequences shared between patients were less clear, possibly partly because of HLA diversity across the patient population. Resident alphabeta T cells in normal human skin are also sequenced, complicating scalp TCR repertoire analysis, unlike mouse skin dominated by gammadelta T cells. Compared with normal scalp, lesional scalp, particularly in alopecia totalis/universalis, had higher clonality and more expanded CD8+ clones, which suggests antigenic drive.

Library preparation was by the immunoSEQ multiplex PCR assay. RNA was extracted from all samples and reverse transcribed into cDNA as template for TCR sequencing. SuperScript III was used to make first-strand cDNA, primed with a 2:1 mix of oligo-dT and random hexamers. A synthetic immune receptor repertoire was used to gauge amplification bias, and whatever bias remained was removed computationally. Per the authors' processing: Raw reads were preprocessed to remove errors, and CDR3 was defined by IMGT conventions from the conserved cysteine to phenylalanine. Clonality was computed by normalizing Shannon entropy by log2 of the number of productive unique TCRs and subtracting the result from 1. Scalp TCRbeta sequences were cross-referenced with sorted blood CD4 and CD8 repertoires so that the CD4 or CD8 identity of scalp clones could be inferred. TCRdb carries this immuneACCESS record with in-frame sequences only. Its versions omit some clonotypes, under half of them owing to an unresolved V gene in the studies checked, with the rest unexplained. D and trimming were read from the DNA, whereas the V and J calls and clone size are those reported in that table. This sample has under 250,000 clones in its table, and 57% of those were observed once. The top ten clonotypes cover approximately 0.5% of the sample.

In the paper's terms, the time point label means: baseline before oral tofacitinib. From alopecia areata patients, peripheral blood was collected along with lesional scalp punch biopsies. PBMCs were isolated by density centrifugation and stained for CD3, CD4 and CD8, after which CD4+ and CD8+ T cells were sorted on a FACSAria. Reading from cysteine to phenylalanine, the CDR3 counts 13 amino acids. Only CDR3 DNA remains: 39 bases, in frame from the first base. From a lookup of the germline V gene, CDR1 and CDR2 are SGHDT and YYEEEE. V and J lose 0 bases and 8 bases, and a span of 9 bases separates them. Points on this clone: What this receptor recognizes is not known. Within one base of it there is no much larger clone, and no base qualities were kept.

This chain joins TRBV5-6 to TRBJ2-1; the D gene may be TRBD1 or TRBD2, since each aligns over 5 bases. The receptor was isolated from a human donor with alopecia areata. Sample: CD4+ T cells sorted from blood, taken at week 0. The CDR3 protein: CASSLGQGDEQFF. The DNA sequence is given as TGTGCCAGCAGCTTGGGGCAGGGAGATGAGCAGTTCTTC.